This TCR beta chain was documented in a study of OX40 agonist ivuxolimab in advanced cancers. TCRdb keeps only in-frame clones here, not all; method: immunoSEQ multiplex PCR. The table shows about 73,000 clones, with 85% to 90% occurring only once. V was trimmed by 2 bases and J by 4 bases, leaving 11 bases between them. This CDR3 contains 14 residues. Germline V gene lookup returns CDR1 SGHKS and CDR2 YYEKEE (reference sequence). The receptor comes from an adult with an advanced solid tumor such as melanoma, head and neck, liver or kidney cancer. The material sequenced was CD4+ or CD8+ T cells sorted from blood, taken in a trial of the OX40 agonist ivuxolimab. The chain recombines TRBV5-5 with TRBJ2-3; no definite D call. CDR3: CASSFPPPADTQYF. For the CDR3, the DNA is TGTGCCAGCAGCTTCCCCCCTCCCGCAGATACGCAGTATTTT.